The 5 T cell receptor beta chains below all came from one sample that was sequenced in a study of cytomegalovirus exposure and HLA in healthy donors. PCR used 60 Vbeta primers and 13 Jbeta primers. Some clones are missing from TCRdb's copy, which holds only in-frame ones; the method was immunoSEQ multiplex PCR. The repertoire holds some 150,000 clones, around 68% seen once, with approximately 2.3% in the top ten. Input material: PBMCs. These receptors all come from a man aged 25-40 years in good health and CMV-seronegative.

The CDR3 nucleotides read TGTGCCAGCAGCTTAGAAGCGGGGGGGTACAATGAGCAGTTCTTC. This translates into CASSLEAGGYNEQFF. The chain links TRBV7-6 to TRBJ2-1, with 10 bases identical to TRBD2. V lost 1 base to trimming and J lost 4 bases; unmatched junction nucleotides: 1. Germline V gene lookup returns CDR1 SGHVS and CDR2 FNYEAQ. This CDR3 is 15 amino acids long.

V and J are TRBV30 and TRBJ2-3; 7 bases map to TRBD1. J gave up 3 bases and V 5 bases, and 5 bases lay outside the gene matches. Germline V CDR1 and CDR2: GTSNPN, SVGIG (reference sequence). The CDR3 covers 13 residues. The CDR3: CAWFLRGTDTQYF. In DNA, the CDR3 is TGTGCCTGGTTTCTCAGGGGGACAGATACGCAGTATTTT.

This chain links TRBV15 with TRBJ2-5, with D unresolved. V lost 3 bases and J lost 5, with 7 bases in between. The CDR3 extends over 12 amino acids. Germline values: CDR1 LNHNV, CDR2 YYDKDF (reference sequence). CDR3 bases: TGTGCCACCAGCAGTCTCGGGGAGACCCAGTACTTC. It codes for CATSSLGETQYF.

The chain recombines TRBV5-6 with TRBJ1-3, with a tentative D call TRBD1 (5 bases). Germline V gene sequence: CDR1 SGHDT, CDR2 YYEEEE. V lost 0 bases and J lost 3, with 13 bases in between. The CDR3 length is 16 residues. The CDR3 DNA reads TGTGCCAGCAGCTTGGGAGTAGGGGATCTTGGAAACACCATATATTTT. Translating gives CASSLGVGDLGNTIYF.

This clone has a handful of counts. The genes are TRBV27 and TRBJ2-5; D may be TRBD1 (6 bases). CDR3 length: 14 residues. V lost 4 bases to trimming and J lost 11 bases, with 20 bases between them. The germline V gene encodes CDR1 MNHEY and CDR2 SMNVEV (reference sequence). In DNA form, the CDR3 reads TGTGCCAGCAGTTCCGCAGGGGTAATTTGGGAGCAGTACTTC. Its protein product is CASSSAGVIWEQYF.